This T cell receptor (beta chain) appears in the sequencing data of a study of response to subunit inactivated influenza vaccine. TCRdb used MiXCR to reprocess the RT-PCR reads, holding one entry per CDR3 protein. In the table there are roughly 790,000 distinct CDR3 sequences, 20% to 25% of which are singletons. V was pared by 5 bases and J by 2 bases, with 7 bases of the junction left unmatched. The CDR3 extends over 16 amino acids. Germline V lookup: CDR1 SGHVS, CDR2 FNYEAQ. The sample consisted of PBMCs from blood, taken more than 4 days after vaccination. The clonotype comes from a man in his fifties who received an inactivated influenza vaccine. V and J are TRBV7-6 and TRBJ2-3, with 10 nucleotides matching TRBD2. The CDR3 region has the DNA TGTGCCAGCAGCATCCTAGGACTAGCGGTCACAGATACGCAGTATTTT. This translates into CASSILGLAVTDTQYF. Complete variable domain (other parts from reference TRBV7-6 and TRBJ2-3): GAGVSQSPRYKVTKRGQDVALRCDPISGHVSLYWYRQALGQGPEFLTYFNYEAQQDKSGLPNDRFSAERPEGSISTLTIQRTEQRDSAMYRCASSILGLAVTDTQYFGPGTRLTVL.